The 9 T cell receptor beta chains reported below all come from one sample, sequenced in a study of shared clonotypes between healthy human individuals. Clones were sequenced by immunoSEQ multiplex PCR, and TCRdb holds only the in-frame ones, with some missing. The profile shows roughly 1.4 million clones, 97% to 99% of them singletons. Material for sequencing was naive CD4+ T cells sorted from blood. Subset in this sample: CD45RA+ positively selected. The receptors were sampled from a man between 25 and 39 years old in good health.

On this clone: Other DNA sequences from this sample encode an identical CDR3 as well. The rearrangement uses TRBV9 and TRBJ2-1; the match to TRBD2 covers 9 bases. Trimming removed 1 base from V and 13 bases from J; junction bases left unmatched: 3. The V gene's germline CDR1 is SGDLS and CDR2 YYNGEE. The CDR3 totals 12 residues. The CDR3, as DNA: TGTGCCAGCAGCGTACTAGCGGGACCACAGTTCTTC. It translates to CASSVLAGPQFF.

The chain employs TRBV18 and TRBJ2-3, with D possibly TRBD2 on 6 matching bases. V lost 3 bases to trimming and J lost 2 bases, with 12 bases between them. CDR1 and CDR2 (germline): KGHSH, LQKENI. CDR3 length: 15 residues. The CDR3 sequence: CASSPGRGYTDTQYF. DNA of the CDR3: TGTGCCAGCTCACCGGGGCGGGGTTACACAGATACGCAGTATTTT. Using reference TRBV18 and TRBJ2-3 for the parts outside the CDR3, the full variable domain is NAGVMQNPRHLVRRRGQEARLRCSPMKGHSHVYWYRQLPEEGLKFMVYLQKENIIDESGMPKERFSAEFPKEGPSILRIQQVVRGDSAAYFCASSPGRGYTDTQYFGPGTRLTVL.

Comment on this clone: Relative to the germline gene, one junction end is altered; a read error may explain this. V usage is TRBV19 and J usage is TRBJ2-1; 9 bases agree with TRBD1. The germline gives CDR1 LNHDA, CDR2 SQIVND (reference sequence). This CDR3 region has 14 residues. CDR3 coding DNA: TGTGCCAGTACTATACAGGGGGCAGTCGATGAGCAGTTCTTC. This encodes CASTIQGAVDEQFF.

The chain combines TRBV29-1 with TRBJ1-1; D is unresolved. V lost 1 base and J lost 8, with 8 bases in between. The CDR3 consists of 11 residues. CDR1 SQVTM and CDR2 ANQGSEA come from the germline V gene. The DNA for the CDR3 is TGCAGCGTTGAAGGAACTTGGGAAGCTTTCTTT. Translated, it gives CSVEGTWEAFF.

This chain joins TRBV2 and TRBJ1-4, with D perhaps TRBD1 (6 bases). CDR1 and CDR2 from the germline V gene are SNHLY and FYNNEI. V lost 1 base to trimming and J lost 7 bases, with 10 bases between them. This CDR3 comprises 14 residues. The CDR3 protein is CASSEGQVSEKLFF. DNA of the CDR3: TGTGCCAGCAGTGAAGGACAGGTCTCTGAAAAACTGTTTTTT.

V and J are TRBV9 and TRBJ2-1; tentatively, D is TRBD2 (6 bases). The CDR3 runs to 17 residues. Trimming left V 2 bases short and J 7 bases short, with 22 bases between. Germline V lookup: CDR1 SGDLS, CDR2 YYNGEE. For the CDR3, the DNA is TGTGCCAGCAGCGTGGACCCTGGGACTGGGGTTCTGAATGAGCAGTTCTTC. Its translation is CASSVDPGTGVLNEQFF.

This chain connects TRBV18 to TRBJ2-2; D possibly corresponds to TRBD1 (6 bases). From germline, CDR1 is KGHSH and CDR2 LQKENI. V was trimmed by 5 bases and J by 2 bases, leaving 15 bases between them. The CDR3 is 16 amino acids. CDR3 sequence reads: CASSSADSQNTGELFF. For the CDR3, the DNA is TGTGCCAGCTCATCCGCGGACAGCCAAAACACCGGGGAGCTGTTTTTT.

The chain uses TRBV5-1 and TRBJ2-1, with 14 bases matching TRBD2. V lost 4 bases, J lost 8 bases, and 8 bases stayed unmatched. Germline loops: CDR1 SGHRS, CDR2 YFSETQ. The CDR3 has 16 residues. The CDR3 DNA reads TGCGCCAGCAGCCTGGGGACTAGCGGGAGAGTCGATGAGCAGTTCTTC. Its protein product is CASSLGTSGRVDEQFF.

This clone was found once. This chain joins TRBV11-3 and TRBJ2-7, with TRBD2 matching 7 bases. The germline CDR1 and CDR2 sequences are SGHNT and YENEEA. The CDR3 has 16 amino acids. Trimming cost V 3 bases and J 3 bases; bases outside gene matches: 11. DNA of the CDR3: TGTGCCAGCAGCTTTAGCGCTAGCGGCCCACTCTACGAGCAGTACTTC. Residues: CASSFSASGPLYEQYF.